The TCR beta chain under discussion was sequenced for a study of tissue T cells after allogeneic stem cell transplantation. GI sites, liver, skin and spleen were taken after median 9.75 post-mortem hours. The method was immunoSEQ multiplex PCR; TCRdb's version includes in-frame clones alone and lacks a portion of them. The repertoire holds about 9,500 clones, with about three fifths as singletons. Study-level findings and limits: Across patients, clones rarely overlapped, yet motif clusters were shared tissue-specifically.

Losses at the gene ends were 7 bases for V and 3 bases for J; bases not matched to a gene: 11. Per germline, CDR1 SGHNT and CDR2 YYREEE (reference sequence). The CDR3 extends over 15 amino acids. This clone was seen more than once but under ten times. Its antigen is not identified. The rearrangement joins TRBV5-4 to TRBJ1-1; TRBD1 matches 8 bases. Source: tissue from the ileum, taken at autopsy. This TCR came from a woman aged 18 to 49 with breast cancer. The CDR3 spells CASEKTQGAYTEAFF. The CDR3 DNA sequence: TGTGCCAGCGAAAAAACTCAGGGGGCGTACACTGAAGCTTTCTTT.